These 24 T cell receptor beta chains were sequenced from one sample in a study of blood T cell repertoires in COVID-19. Libraries were prepared by immunoSEQ multiplex PCR; TCRdb keeps only in-frame clonotypes and omits some of them. The top ten clones hold more than 4% of a sample with around 99,000 clones, about three quarters of them seen once. The sample consisted of peripheral blood. These receptors were collected from a man in his sixties or seventies with acute or convalescent COVID-19.

V gene TRBV4-3 combines with J gene TRBJ2-1; 7 nucleotides align to TRBD2. V lost 5 bases, J lost 3 bases, and 7 bases stayed unmatched. Germline V gene sequence: CDR1 LGHNA, CDR2 YSLEER. This CDR3 is built from 15 residues. Here the CDR3 DNA reads TGCGCCAGCAGCGGGTGGATAGCGGGCTACAATGAGCAGTTCTTC. This encodes CASSGWIAGYNEQFF.

The CDR3 protein is CASSPIQGAFGELFF. The CDR3 DNA reads TGTGCCAGCAGCCCTATTCAGGGGGCGTTTGGGGAGCTGTTTTTT. The chain joins TRBV7-9 to TRBJ2-2; 8 positions agree with TRBD1. This CDR3 contains 15 residues. Per germline, CDR1 SEHNR and CDR2 FQNEAQ (reference sequence). J lost 8 bases, V lost 5 bases, and 10 bases had no gene match.

V and J are TRBV18 and TRBJ1-1; D gene uncertain. The V gene lost 6 bases and the J gene lost 0 bases, with 5 bases spanning the gap. In germline, CDR1 is KGHSH, CDR2 LQKENI. The CDR3 consists of 12 residues. The DNA for the CDR3 is TGTGCCAGCTCGCAGGTGAACACTGAAGCTTTCTTT. It encodes CASSQVNTEAFF.

This clone appeared once. This sequence joins TRBV13 and TRBJ1-2, with 8 positions matching TRBD1. This CDR3 is 14 amino acids long. Germline-derived CDR1 and CDR2 are PRHDT and FYEKMQ (reference sequence). V shed 6 bases, J shed 8 bases, and the junction held 11 bases outside the gene matches. In nucleotides, the CDR3 is TGTGCCAGCAGGGCAGGGGGCGGGAGTCTCGGCTACACCTTC. It translates to CASRAGGGSLGYTF.

This chain joins TRBV5-6 and TRBJ1-6; 11 nucleotides align to TRBD1. Germline V CDR1 and CDR2: SGHDT, YYEEEE. This CDR3 spans 14 amino acids. Germline trimming cut 5 bases from V and 9 bases from J; bases unmatched to any gene: 4. The chain's CDR3 is CASSWTGGSSPLHF. DNA of the CDR3: TGTGCCAGCAGTTGGACAGGGGGCAGTTCACCCCTCCACTTT.

CDR3 sequence (DNA): TGTGCCACCAGCCCGGGGACAGGGAGAGGTAATCAGCCCCAGCATTTT. It is translated as CATSPGTGRGNQPQHF. The rearrangement joins TRBV15 to TRBJ1-5; TRBD1 matches at 9 bases. CDR1 and CDR2 (germline): LNHNV, YYDKDF (reference sequence). With V trimmed by 5 bases and J by 4 bases, 9 bases remained unmatched. This CDR3 comprises 16 residues.

The V gene is TRBV5-5, the J gene TRBJ1-5; 10 nucleotides line up with TRBD1. This CDR3 comprises 15 residues. From germline, CDR1 is SGHKS and CDR2 YYEKEE (reference sequence). The trim removed 3 bases at V and 3 bases at J, leaving 3 bases unmatched. CDR3 sequence (DNA): TGTGCCAGCAGCTCCGGGACAGGGGCCAATCAGCCCCAGCATTTT. This encodes CASSSGTGANQPQHF.

A note on this clone: This specimen includes other DNA sequences encoding the same CDR3. The J gene is TRBJ1-5, the V gene TRBV13; 7 bases match TRBD1. Germline CDR1 PRHDT, CDR2 FYEKMQ (reference sequence). V lost 0 bases to trimming and J lost 7 bases; unmatched junction nucleotides: 6. The CDR3 contains 15 residues. CDR3 nucleotides: TGTGCCAGCAGCTTAGGTAGGGGGCGCGGGCAGCCCCAGCATTTT. It codes for CASSLGRGRGQPQHF.

This chain connects TRBV5-1 to TRBJ1-1; D remains ambiguous. V lost 0 bases and J lost 1, with 7 bases in between. This CDR3 has 14 amino acids. CDR1 SGHRS and CDR2 YFSETQ come from the germline V gene. The chain's CDR3 is CASSLGLQNTEAFF. In DNA, the CDR3 is TGCGCCAGCAGCTTGGGACTGCAGAACACTGAAGCTTTCTTT.

The J gene is TRBJ1-3, the V gene TRBV18, with 7 positions matching TRBD1. CDR1 KGHSH and CDR2 LQKENI come from the germline V gene. V dropped 2 bases and J dropped 0; count of bases not matched to a gene: 10. This CDR3 spans 18 amino acids. The CDR3 DNA reads TGTGCCAGCTCACCAGAGATCTTACAGGGGTCCTCTGGAAACACCATATATTTT. Protein product: CASSPEILQGSSGNTIYF.

The genes are TRBV6-5 and TRBJ1-1; TRBD1 matches 9 bases. The ends lost 8 bases at V and 4 bases at J; junction bases unmatched: 8. This CDR3 has 14 amino acids. Germline CDR1 is MNHEY and CDR2 is SVGAGI. CDR3 loop: CASSNTGGRTEAFF. In DNA, the CDR3 is TGTGCCAGCTCTAATACAGGGGGCCGCACTGAAGCTTTCTTT.

This rearrangement joins TRBV4-3 to TRBJ1-4; 8 bases fit TRBD1. The CDR3 totals 15 residues. J lost 2 bases, V lost 5 bases, and 4 bases had no gene match. Germline V gene sequence: CDR1 LGHNA, CDR2 YSLEER. The CDR3 loop reads CASSSQGVTNEKLFF. Written as DNA, the CDR3 is TGCGCCAGCAGCTCACAGGGGGTCACTAATGAAAAACTGTTTTTT.

J is TRBJ2-5 and V is TRBV6-5, with D tentatively TRBD2 (6 bases). Germline CDR1 MNHEY, CDR2 SVGAGI. V was trimmed by 7 bases and J by 5 bases, leaving 20 bases between them. This CDR3 is 15 amino acids long. This CDR3 is CASNQGSGLVETQYF. DNA of the CDR3: TGTGCCAGCAACCAGGGTAGCGGCCTAGTGGAGACCCAGTACTTC.

The chain couples TRBV15 to TRBJ2-3, with TRBD2 identical over 8 bases. CDR3 length equals 15 residues. Unmatched junction bases numbered 5, after V lost 3 bases and J lost 3 bases. Germline V gene data show CDR1 as LNHNV and CDR2 as YYDKDF (reference sequence). The CDR3 loop is CATSRGAGGTDTQYF. The CDR3, as DNA: TGTGCCACCAGCAGGGGGGCGGGGGGTACAGATACGCAGTATTTT.

This clone has only one observation. V is TRBV12-3 or TRBV12-4 and J is TRBJ2-1; possible D gene TRBD2, 6 bases. The V and J ends lost 6 bases and 6 bases respectively, with 12 bases between them. The CDR3 is 13 residues long. The CDR3 region has the DNA TGTGCCAGCAGGTCCGGGACTGCCAATGAGCAGTTCTTC. Encoded protein: CASRSGTANEQFF.

The genes are TRBV5-4 and TRBJ1-2; possibly TRBD1 for D (6 bases). Trimming cost V 0 bases and J 3 bases, with 15 bases left between them. This CDR3 is built from 16 residues. Germline CDR1 SGHNT, CDR2 YYREEE (reference sequence). Here the CDR3 reads CASSLAGIGGDYGYTF. The CDR3 nucleotides read TGTGCCAGCAGCTTGGCGGGGATTGGGGGCGACTATGGCTACACCTTC.

This clone showed up just a few times. The V and J genes are TRBV18 and TRBJ2-2; unclear D gene. Germline V gives CDR1 KGHSH, CDR2 LQKENI. The V end lost 2 bases, the J end lost 6 bases, and 10 bases lay between the germline ends. This CDR3 has 14 residues. The CDR3 DNA sequence: TGTGCCAGCTCACCATTCCAGTACGCCGGGGAGCTGTTTTTT. It specifies CASSPFQYAGELFF. Full variable domain (missing parts from reference TRBV18 and TRBJ2-2): NAGVMQNPRHLVRRRGQEARLRCSPMKGHSHVYWYRQLPEEGLKFMVYLQKENIIDESGMPKERFSAEFPKEGPSILRIQQVVRGDSAAYFCASSPFQYAGELFFGEGSRLTVL.

In DNA form, the CDR3 reads TGTGCCAGCAGTGAAGCCCCTGGACAGTATGGCTACACCTTC. Its translation: CASSEAPGQYGYTF. V is TRBV6-1 and J is TRBJ1-2, with a tentative D call TRBD1 (6 bases). The germline CDR1 and CDR2 sequences are MNHNS and SASEGT. This CDR3 comprises 14 residues. The V gene lost 0 bases and the J gene lost 5 bases, with 10 bases spanning the gap.

The chain links TRBV6-1 to TRBJ1-3, with TRBD1 as a possible D gene (6 bases). The CDR3 has 17 amino acids. V was cut by 0 bases and J by 4 bases, with 16 bases left in between. In germline, CDR1 is MNHNS, CDR2 SASEGT. Here the CDR3 reads CASSEALRGAYGNTIYF. Here the CDR3 DNA reads TGTGCCAGCAGTGAAGCGCTTCGGGGGGCGTACGGAAACACCATATATTTT.

V gene TRBV10-3 combines with J gene TRBJ1-5; the D gene is possibly TRBD1 (5 bases). CDR1 is ENHRY, CDR2 SYGVKD, per germline. Trimming left V 5 bases short and J 4 bases short, with 15 bases between. The CDR3 sequence is 15 residues long. The CDR3 loop is CAISRGGEPNQPQHF. CDR3 DNA: TGTGCCATCAGTCGGGGAGGGGAGCCGAATCAGCCCCAGCATTTT.

This chain links TRBV10-3 with TRBJ2-2, with D possibly being TRBD1 (6 bases). Trimming removed 2 bases at V and 2 bases at J, with 9 bases between. The CDR3 has 15 residues. Germline V gene sequence: CDR1 ENHRY, CDR2 SYGVKD. The DNA of the CDR3 is TGTGCCATCAGTGAGGGACAGCCAAACACCGGGGAGCTGTTTTTT. Protein product: CAISEGQPNTGELFF.

This clone was detected only once. The junction differs from germline at one of its ends, possibly a read error. This chain uses TRBV3-1 (or the pseudogene TRBV3-2) with TRBJ1-1; D is unresolved. In germline, CDR1 is LGHDT, CDR2 YNNKEL (reference sequence). The CDR3 consists of 12 residues. In nucleotides, the CDR3 is TGTGCCAGCAGCCAAGAAAGGACTGGAGCTTTCTTT. The encoded protein is CASSQERTGAFF.

The chain uses TRBV3-1 (or the pseudogene TRBV3-2) and TRBJ1-5; D possibly corresponds to TRBD1 (5 bases). This CDR3 spans 15 amino acids. Trimming took 6 bases from V and 1 from J, leaving 13 bases between them. Germline CDR1 is LGHDT and CDR2 is YNNKEL (reference sequence). The CDR3 loop is CASRPGPESNQPQHF. CDR3 DNA sequence: TGTGCCAGCAGACCAGGGCCAGAAAGCAATCAGCCCCAGCATTTT.

The rearrangement uses TRBV23-1 and TRBJ2-7; 7 bases fit TRBD1. TRBV23-1 has ORF status, its function being uncertain. Trimming cost V 8 bases and J 2 bases; bases outside gene matches: 15. The CDR3 has 16 amino acids. The CDR3 reads CASGHPHRGQTYEQYF. The CDR3 DNA follows: TGCGCCAGCGGGCACCCACACAGGGGCCAAACCTACGAGCAGTACTTC.